These 9 T cell receptor beta chains came from one sample sequenced in a study of T cell responses to AZD1222 COVID-19 vaccine (dated by TCRdb to 2020 to 2022). Libraries were constructed by the immunoSEQ multiplex PCR assay. This is the immuneACCESS table as TCRdb keeps it, with only in-frame sequences that have V and J called. A part of the clones is gone; compared with another copy, unresolved V genes explain less than half, and the rest is unexplained. In this sample the table shows some 100,000 clones, about 88% of which occur a single time. Around 1.8% of the sample lies in the top ten. This specimen's time point label, per the study, means: baseline before first vaccination. The sequencing used peripheral blood, collected on day 0 of AZD1222 vaccination. These receptors were collected from an adult in good health.

This clone is a singleton in its sample. The CDR3 DNA follows: TGTGCCAGCAGCTTATACTGGGACGGTAATGAAAAACTGTTTTTT. The encoded protein is CASSLYWDGNEKLFF. The chain couples TRBV13 to TRBJ1-4; perhaps TRBD1 as D (5 bases). This CDR3 is built from 15 residues. Trimming took 2 bases from V and 4 from J, leaving 11 bases between them. Looked up from germline, CDR1 is PRHDT and CDR2 is FYEKMQ (reference sequence).

The chain combines TRBV7-3 with TRBJ2-7, with D maybe TRBD2 (5 bases). Per germline, CDR1 SGHTA and CDR2 FQGTGA. This CDR3 has 14 residues. Trimming took 2 bases from V and 5 from J, leaving 13 bases between them. The CDR3 sequence is CASSLQPPGDEQYF. The CDR3 nucleotides are TGTGCCAGCAGCTTACAGCCCCCCGGGGACGAGCAGTACTTC.

J is TRBJ1-6 and V is TRBV4-2; D remains ambiguous. CDR3 size: 16 residues. Germline V gene sequence: CDR1 LGHNA, CDR2 YNFKEQ. V gave up 0 bases and J gave up 0 bases, with 6 bases separating them. The CDR3: CASSQEQSSYNSPLHF. DNA of the CDR3: TGTGCCAGCAGCCAAGAACAGAGCTCCTATAATTCACCCCTCCACTTT.

This chain joins TRBV5-1 and TRBJ2-7; D gene uncertain. CDR3 length: 15 amino acids. V was pared by 0 bases and J by 0 bases, with 10 bases between. Germline CDR1 and CDR2: SGHRS and YFSETQ. The DNA of the CDR3 is TGCGCCAGCAGCTTGGTAGGAACGAGCTCCTACGAGCAGTACTTC. Its translation is CASSLVGTSSYEQYF.

The rearrangement links TRBV12-3 or TRBV12-4 to TRBJ1-1, with TRBD1 identical over 7 bases. J lost 7 bases, V lost 5 bases, and 7 bases had no gene match. CDR3 length: 13 amino acids. CDR3 sequence reads: CASSPARDSEAFF. The CDR3, as DNA: TGTGCCAGCAGTCCCGCACGGGACAGTGAAGCTTTCTTT.

V gene TRBV4-2 combines with J gene TRBJ2-5, with 9 bases identical to TRBD1. The ends lost 1 base at V and 3 bases at J; junction bases unmatched: 0. CDR3 size: 14 residues. Germline V gene data show CDR1 as LGHNA and CDR2 as YNFKEQ. CDR3 in amino acids: CASSQGTGEETQYF. The CDR3 coding sequence is TGTGCCAGCAGCCAAGGGACAGGGGAAGAGACCCAGTACTTC.

The rearrangement uses TRBV7-9 and TRBJ2-3; 10 bases agree with TRBD2. The germline V gene encodes CDR1 SEHNR and CDR2 FQNEAQ (reference sequence). Trimming cost V 6 bases and J 3 bases; bases outside gene matches: 9. The CDR3 loop spans 16 amino acids. The CDR3 DNA is TGTGCCAGCAGACAAGCGGGAGGGCCTCGGACAGATACGCAGTATTTT. Translation: CASRQAGGPRTDTQYF.

This sequence joins TRBV6-1 and TRBJ2-2; D not resolved. V was shortened by 1 base and J by 3 bases, with 9 bases between the two germline ends. This CDR3 is 15 amino acids long. CDR1 MNHNS and CDR2 SASEGT come from the germline V gene. DNA for the CDR3: TGTGCCAGCAGTGAAGATTGGCGATACACCGGGGAGCTGTTTTTT. It yields the protein CASSEDWRYTGELFF.

This sequence joins TRBV2 and TRBJ2-2; the D call may be TRBD1 or TRBD2 (5 bases each). V lost 3 bases and J 2 bases, leaving 10 bases between the germline ends. This CDR3 region has 15 residues. Germline CDR1 and CDR2: SNHLY and FYNNEI. CDR3 sequence: CASSDRESNTGELFF. The CDR3 coding sequence is TGTGCCAGCAGTGACAGGGAGAGCAACACCGGGGAGCTGTTTTTT.